This record covers a single TCR beta chain. The sample comes from a study of shared T cell receptors in the human thymus. Here immunoSEQ multiplex PCR was the method, and the copy in TCRdb shows in-frame clones only, minus some. The sample has hundreds of thousands of clones, around 87% seen once. The CDR3 loop spans 14 amino acids. Germline-derived CDR1 and CDR2 are MDHEN and SYDVKM. Unmatched junction bases numbered 12, after V lost 5 bases and J lost 12 bases. These data are also associated with another study on human thymus T cells. From that study: Resections removed during corrective heart surgery provided the thymus tissue used. Thymic and blood repertoires seemed to show skewed V and J gene use. Highly overlapping thymic repertoires among unrelated individuals were reported in related research.

Material: thymocytes. V usage is TRBV28 and J usage is TRBJ2-7; TRBD2 matches at 11 bases. The sequence came from a boy under two years old with a congenital heart defect. CDR3 loop: CASSPPLAGVLMYF. The CDR3 coding sequence is TGTGCCAGCAGTCCCCCACTAGCGGGAGTTCTTATGTACTTC.